This T cell receptor (beta chain) derives from a study of T cells in Graves' hyperthyroidism and ophthalmopathy. As for the study in general: Peripheral blood was obtained at initial diagnosis, preceding any treatment.

Study-level points and caveats: Separating ophthalmopathy from stable hyperthyroidism was achieved by a 13 V-J model.

What was amplified from RNA transcripts were TCR beta CDR3 regions. Initially, a first-round RT-PCR of the TCR CDR3 employed the HTBI primer set. TCRdb called the multiplex PCR reads again in MiXCR, with one record for every CDR3 protein. The sample includes almost 500,000 distinct CDR3 sequences, around a fifth of them seen just once. The CDR3 loop spans 15 amino acids. V was trimmed by 1 base and J by 1 base, leaving 11 bases between them. CDR1 and CDR2 from the germline V gene are SGHTA and FQGNSA. This clonotype was detected ten times or more. Its antigen is currently unknown. The sequence derives from an older woman with Graves' ophthalmopathy. Sequenced: blood. The chain couples TRBV7-2 to TRBJ2-7, with a tentative D call TRBD1 (5 bases). CDR3 in amino acids: CASSLDRLTSYEQYF. CDR3 in DNA: TGTGCCAGCAGCTTAGACAGGTTGACTTCCTACGAGCAGTACTTC.